This TCR beta chain was found in a study of blood T cells in healthy people across ages. As concerns this clonotype: Its antigen is unidentified.

A second roughly 6 to 11 cycle PCR used barcoded and J-beta primers. In TCRdb, the 5' RACE reads were re-called with MiXCR into one record per CDR3 protein. Among about 1.5 million distinct CDR3 sequences, approximately 42% were seen once, and the ten largest hold over 3.5%. Whole-study findings and limits: CMV status of donors was not determined, possibly confounding expanded clonotype changes.

V was pared by 6 bases and J by 2 bases, with 13 bases between. Germline-derived CDR1 and CDR2 are SGHTA and FQGNSA. The CDR3 runs 14 residues. The specimen sequenced was blood. V gene TRBV7-2 combines with J gene TRBJ2-5; D perhaps matches TRBD2 (6 bases). This sequence originates from a woman aged 18-29 years in good health. The CDR3 DNA is TGTGCCAGCAGTCGTGGAGCGGGTCAAGAGACCCAGTACTTC. It codes for CASSRGAGQETQYF.